Below are 29 T cell receptor beta chains sequenced from a single sample in a study of CD8 T cells in Susac syndrome. RNA was extracted with the RNeasy kit, and a quantity of roughly 0.5 to 1 ug was reverse transcribed using random hexamers. TCRdb re-analysed the immunoSEQ multiplex PCR reads in MiXCR, keeping a single row per CDR3 protein. This table holds about 190,000 distinct CDR3 sequences, approximately 93% found once. The sample consisted of CD4+ T cells from PBMCs. The source is a human donor in good health.

The chain carries TRBV7-9 and TRBJ1-2; D is unclear. Trimming shortened V by 5 bases and J by 4 bases, and 8 bases separated the two germline ends. The CDR3 is 12 residues long. Per germline, CDR1 SEHNR and CDR2 FQNEAQ (reference sequence). Written as DNA, the CDR3 is TGTGCCAGCAGCGGACTGAGCTATGGCTACACCTTC. As protein: CASSGLSYGYTF.

The gene calls are TRBV7-2 and TRBJ2-7; the D is unclear. There are 14 residues in the CDR3. CDR1 and CDR2 (germline): SGHTA, FQGNSA. V was cut by 5 bases and J by 6 bases, with 17 bases left in between. The chain's CDR3 is CASSVEPRWGEQYF. CDR3 nucleotides: TGTGCCAGCAGCGTCGAGCCGCGGTGGGGCGAGCAGTACTTC. Full variable domain (outside the CDR3, taken from reference TRBV7-2 and TRBJ2-7): GAGVSQSPSNKVTEKGKDVELRCDPISGHTALYWYRQSLGQGLEFLIYFQGNSAPDKSGLPSDRFSAERTGGSVSTLTIQRTQQEDSAVYLCASSVEPRWGEQYFGPGTRLTVT.

This chain connects TRBV12-3 or TRBV12-4 to TRBJ2-1; TRBD2 agrees at 7 bases. Losses at the gene ends were 3 bases for V and 1 base for J; bases not matched to a gene: 3. CDR3 length equals 15 residues. CDR3: CASSFTSVSYNEQFF. In nucleotides, the CDR3 is TGTGCCAGCAGTTTCACTAGCGTTTCCTACAATGAGCAGTTCTTC.

The chain links TRBV6-5 to TRBJ1-2; D may be TRBD1 (6 bases). V was shortened by 5 bases and J by 5 bases, with 9 bases between the two germline ends. This CDR3 is 12 amino acids long. The germline V gene has CDR1 MNHEY and CDR2 SVGAGI. CDR3 sequence (DNA): TGTGCCAGCAGTGAGACAGGATATGGCTACACCTTC. As protein: CASSETGYGYTF.

This clonotype was seen more than once but under ten times. The chain joins TRBV5-8 to TRBJ1-3; D is possibly TRBD1 (6 bases). Deletions cut 0 bases from V and 4 bases from J, with 8 bases between. This CDR3 region has 14 residues. Germline CDR1 and CDR2: SGHTS and YDEGEE. The CDR3 loop is CASSLEQGGNTIYF. The CDR3 nucleotides read TGTGCCAGCAGCTTGGAACAGGGCGGAAACACCATATATTTT.

The gene calls are TRBV19 and TRBJ1-1; D gene uncertain. CDR1 is LNHDA and CDR2 is SQIVND in the germline V gene (reference sequence). V was pared by 3 bases and J by 0 bases, with 8 bases between. This CDR3 has 14 amino acids. The CDR3 DNA is TGTGCCAGTAGTATTTTCAGCATGAACACTGAAGCTTTCTTT. It codes for CASSIFSMNTEAFF.

The chain is built from TRBV7-2 and TRBJ1-1, with TRBD1 as a possible D gene (5 bases). Germline CDR1 and CDR2: SGHTA and FQGNSA. Trimming cost V 2 bases and J 7 bases, with 5 bases left between them. The CDR3 runs to 11 residues. The CDR3 region has the DNA TGTGCCAGCAGCTTAAGGGGTGAAGCTTTCTTT. Its protein is CASSLRGEAFF.

In regard to this clonotype: Germline and junction disagree at one end, which may indicate a read error. The V gene is TRBV5-1, the J gene TRBJ1-1; 8 positions agree with TRBD1. Germline-derived CDR1 and CDR2 are SGHRS and YFSETQ. CDR3 length: 14 residues. DNA of the CDR3: TGCGCCAGCAGCGACCGGGACAGGCTTTCCGAAGCTTCCTTT. Translation: CASSDRDRLSEASF.

This clonotype appeared a few times. The rearrangement links TRBV12-3 or TRBV12-4 to TRBJ1-1; TRBD1 matches at 9 bases. This CDR3 region has 13 residues. V gave up 6 bases and J gave up 4 bases; unmatched junction bases: 3. CDR3 residues: CASRRQGGTEAFF. The CDR3, as DNA: TGTGCCAGCAGGAGACAGGGGGGCACTGAAGCTTTCTTT.

CDR3 residues: CSAKSSSTNYGYTF. The CDR3 DNA is TGCAGTGCTAAGAGCTCGTCTACCAACTATGGCTACACCTTC. The chain recombines TRBV20-1 with TRBJ1-2; D unclear. The CDR3 has 14 amino acids. Germline loops: CDR1 DFQATT, CDR2 SNEGSKA (reference sequence). V gave up 4 bases and J gave up 2 bases, with 14 bases separating them.

The J gene is TRBJ2-7, the V gene TRBV6-2 or TRBV6-3; 7 bases map to TRBD2. Germline CDR1 MNHEY, CDR2 SVGEGT. The length of the CDR3 is 14 residues. V trimming: 5 bases; J trimming: 4 bases; junction bases outside the gene matches: 8. CDR3 in DNA: TGTGCCAGCAGTGGTCGGGGGGACCAATACGAGCAGTACGTC. This translates into CASSGRGDQYEQYV.

The chain employs TRBV7-3 and TRBJ1-1; 8 bases align to TRBD1. This CDR3 is 17 amino acids long. Germline V gene sequence: CDR1 SGHTA, CDR2 FQGTGA. Trimming cost V 2 bases and J 2 bases; bases outside gene matches: 10. For the CDR3, the DNA is TGTGCCAGCAGCTTACCCGGAACCGGGACAGGTAACACTGAAGCTTTCTTT. This sequence encodes CASSLPGTGTGNTEAFF.

The chain recombines TRBV7-9 with TRBJ1-6; possible D gene TRBD1, 6 bases. V lost 2 bases and J 8 bases, leaving 13 bases between the germline ends. This CDR3 comprises 15 residues. CDR1 is SEHNR and CDR2 is FQNEAQ in the germline V gene (reference sequence). In DNA, the CDR3 is TGTGCCAGCAGCTTAAATCAGGGGTCTTATTCACCCCTCCACTTT. Translation gives CASSLNQGSYSPLHF. Using reference TRBV7-9 and TRBJ1-6 for the parts outside the CDR3, the full variable domain is DTGVSQNPRHKITKRGQNVTFRCDPISEHNRLYWYRQTLGQGPEFLTYFQNEAQLEKSRLLSDRFSAERPKGSFSTLEIQRTEQGDSAMYLCASSLNQGSYSPLHFGNGTRLTVT.

The chain carries TRBV23-1 and TRBJ1-6; 7 bases line up with TRBD1. TRBV23-1 is given ORF status, its function remaining uncertain. The CDR3 runs to 16 residues. Trimming cost V 8 bases and J 9 bases; bases outside gene matches: 16. CDR3 protein: CASRRHTGDNGSPLHF. The CDR3 DNA is TGCGCCAGCCGACGCCACACAGGGGATAATGGTTCACCCCTCCACTTT.

This chain links TRBV19 with TRBJ1-1; 8 bases map to TRBD1. The CDR3 extends over 16 amino acids. Unmatched junction bases numbered 8, after V lost 4 bases and J lost 1 base. CDR1 and CDR2 from the germline V gene are LNHDA and SQIVND (reference sequence). The CDR3 sequence: CASSTTPGTGNTEAFF. The CDR3 DNA is TGTGCCAGTAGTACTACCCCCGGGACAGGGAACACTGAAGCTTTCTTT.

This chain uses TRBV2 with TRBJ2-7; D remains unclear. V was trimmed by 4 bases and J by 3 bases, leaving 7 bases between them. Germline V gene data show CDR1 as SNHLY and CDR2 as FYNNEI. The CDR3 runs 12 residues. CDR3 nucleotides: TGTGCCAGCAGTGTCTTACTCTACGAGCAGTACTTC. Encoded protein: CASSVLLYEQYF.

V is TRBV12-3 or TRBV12-4 and J is TRBJ1-2; D gene ambiguous. The CDR3 has 16 amino acids. V lost 5 bases to trimming and J lost 0 bases, with 16 bases between them. CDR3 amino acids: CASSPRQAKANYGYTF. The CDR3 DNA reads as TGTGCCAGCAGTCCTCGCCAGGCGAAAGCTAACTATGGCTACACCTTC.

This rearrangement joins TRBV20-1 to TRBJ1-5; TRBD1 matches at 8 bases. Trimming cost V 5 bases and J 7 bases; bases outside gene matches: 16. The CDR3 runs to 16 residues. CDR1 and CDR2 from the germline V gene are DFQATT and SNEGSKA (reference sequence). CDR3 in DNA: TGCAGTGCTCTTCGAGGTACAGGGACAGGCCCCCAGCCCCAGCATTTT. Protein sequence: CSALRGTGTGPQPQHF.

The chain has TRBV13 and TRBJ2-7; the match to TRBD2 covers 11 bases. Germline values: CDR1 PRHDT, CDR2 FYEKMQ (reference sequence). CDR3 length: 14 residues. Trimming at V came to 6 bases and at J to 4 bases, leaving 5 bases not matched to a gene. CDR3 in DNA: TGTGCCAGCAGACGGGCTAGCGGGGGGTACGAGCAGTACTTC. Translating it yields CASRRASGGYEQYF.

The chain links TRBV7-2 to TRBJ2-7; D unclear. Trimming pared 2 bases from V and 1 base from J, leaving 9 bases between. The CDR3 has 14 amino acids. CDR1 SGHTA and CDR2 FQGNSA come from the germline V gene. CDR3 amino acids: CASSLFVGSYEQYV. The CDR3 DNA is TGTGCCAGCAGCTTATTCGTAGGGTCCTACGAGCAGTACGTC.

This sequence joins TRBV3-1 and TRBJ2-1; D possibly matches TRBD1 or TRBD2 (5 bases each). V lost 1 base and J 5 bases, leaving 9 bases between the germline ends. The CDR3 is made up of 14 amino acids. Per the germline V gene, CDR1 is LGHDT and CDR2 is YNNKEL (reference sequence). DNA of the CDR3: TGTGCCAGCAGCCAAGGTACGGGGCACAATGAGCAGTTCTTC. Translation gives CASSQGTGHNEQFF.

The chain couples TRBV29-1 to TRBJ2-3; tentative D call: TRBD1 (6 bases). Per germline, CDR1 SQVTM and CDR2 ANQGSEA. The CDR3 consists of 14 residues. Trimming stripped 5 bases from V and 10 bases from J, with 22 bases between. CDR3 in DNA: TGCAGCGTTTTAAGACAGGCCTATATCGAAGCGCAGTATTTT. As protein: CSVLRQAYIEAQYF.

This clonotype appeared a single time. This chain links TRBV30 with TRBJ2-7, with 11 bases identical to TRBD1. This CDR3 spans 14 amino acids. V trimming: 4 bases; J trimming: 4 bases; junction bases outside the gene matches: 6. CDR1 is GTSNPN, CDR2 SVGIG, per germline (reference sequence). CDR3 in DNA: TGTGCCTGGACGCATGGGACAGGGGGATACGAGCAGTACTTC. Translating it yields CAWTHGTGGYEQYF. The full variable domain, in which reference TRBV30 and TRBJ2-7 provide the parts outside the CDR3, is SQTIHQWPATLVQPVGSPLSLECTVEGTSNPNLYWYRQAAGRGLQLLFYSVGIGQISSEVPQNLSASRPQDRQFILSSKKLLLSDSGFYLCAWTHGTGGYEQYFGPGTRLTVT.

The V gene is TRBV5-1, the J gene TRBJ1-2; D unresolved. Germline loops: CDR1 SGHRS, CDR2 YFSETQ. The CDR3 totals 14 residues. The V and J ends lost 3 bases and 6 bases respectively, with 15 bases between them. The CDR3 loop is CASSSAGRAHGYTF. The CDR3 DNA is TGCGCCAGCAGCTCGGCGGGGAGGGCTCATGGCTACACCTTC.

The rearrangement links TRBV20-1 to TRBJ2-3; 10 nucleotides align to TRBD2. Trimming took 5 bases from V and 8 from J; bases not matched to a gene: 10. The CDR3 is made up of 14 amino acids. The germline V gene encodes CDR1 DFQATT and CDR2 SNEGSKA (reference sequence). The DNA for the CDR3 is TGCAGTGCTCCGCACTGGACTAGCGGTGTTACGCAGTATTTT. Its protein product is CSAPHWTSGVTQYF.

The chain carries TRBV5-1 and TRBJ2-7, with 8 bases fitting TRBD1. The CDR3 length is 14 residues. The ends lost 2 bases at V and 2 bases at J; junction bases unmatched: 3. CDR1 and CDR2 from the germline V gene are SGHRS and YFSETQ. This CDR3 reads CASSFDRGAYEQYF. CDR3 nucleotides: TGCGCCAGCAGCTTCGACAGGGGCGCCTACGAGCAGTACTTC.

This chain joins TRBV5-6 and TRBJ2-7; 12 nucleotides line up with TRBD1. Germline V CDR1 and CDR2: SGHDT, YYEEEE. The CDR3 consists of 18 residues. The ends lost 5 bases at V and 0 bases at J; junction bases unmatched: 12. Written as DNA, the CDR3 is TGTGCCAGCAGTCGGGACAGGGGGCTAGCGGGGGACTCCTACGAGCAGTACTTC. The encoded protein is CASSRDRGLAGDSYEQYF.

The chain links TRBV20-1 to TRBJ1-5, with unresolved D. The germline V gene has CDR1 DFQATT and CDR2 SNEGSKA (reference sequence). Between the trimmed V and J ends, which lost 0 bases and 3 bases, there was a span of 9 bases. This CDR3 spans 14 amino acids. The CDR3 sequence: CSARESSDNQPQHF. The CDR3 nucleotides read TGCAGTGCTAGAGAATCGAGCGACAATCAGCCCCAGCATTTT.

V usage is TRBV4-3 and J usage is TRBJ2-3; no clear D. V gave up 3 bases and J gave up 1 base, with 11 bases separating them. CDR1 and CDR2 (germline): LGHNA, YSLEER. The CDR3 consists of 15 residues. The CDR3 region is CASSQNGQGTDTQYF. CDR3 DNA sequence: TGCGCCAGCAGCCAGAATGGGCAGGGCACAGATACGCAGTATTTT.